These 21 T cell receptor beta chains share one sample of origin, sequenced in a study of blood T cell repertoires in COVID-19. Data came from immunoSEQ multiplex PCR; TCRdb stores just in-frame clones and leaves some out. Among roughly 80,000 clones listed, around 79% were seen once. Material for sequencing was peripheral blood. The receptors come from a man older than 75 with acute or convalescent COVID-19.

This clone was counted a few times. V gene TRBV6-1 combines with J gene TRBJ1-1; perhaps TRBD1 as D (6 bases). The length of the CDR3 is 15 residues. V lost 1 base and J lost 5, with 14 bases in between. Germline CDR1 is MNHNS and CDR2 is SASEGT. As DNA, the CDR3 is TGTGCCAGCAGTGAAGGGGACACCCGGTTGACTGAAGCTTTCTTT. Its translation: CASSEGDTRLTEAFF.

The genes are TRBV11-2 and TRBJ1-6; D is unclear. The length of the CDR3 is 17 residues. From germline, CDR1 is SGHAT and CDR2 FQNNGV. The V and J ends lost 5 bases and 6 bases respectively, with 20 bases between them. The CDR3 spells CASSPRSQPSGNSPLHF. The CDR3 DNA is TGTGCCAGCAGCCCCCGCTCGCAACCCTCGGGTAATTCACCCCTCCACTTT.

The chain has TRBV9 and TRBJ1-1; 9 bases align to TRBD1. This CDR3 is 13 amino acids long. V lost 3 bases to trimming and J lost 6 bases; unmatched junction nucleotides: 3. CDR1 is SGDLS, CDR2 YYNGEE, per germline. The DNA of the CDR3 is TGTGCCAGCAGCGCACGACAGGGGGCTGAAGCTTTCTTT. The encoded protein is CASSARQGAEAFF.

The chain joins TRBV12-3 or TRBV12-4 to TRBJ1-2, with 7 bases matching TRBD1. V lost 3 bases, J lost 4 bases, and 2 bases stayed unmatched. CDR3 length equals 13 residues. The DNA of the CDR3 is TGTGCCAGCAGTTTCGCAGGGGGCTATGGCTACACCTTC. Its protein is CASSFAGGYGYTF.

A single count supports this clone. The genes are TRBV18 and TRBJ1-5, with 7 bases aligning to TRBD1. V shed 3 bases and J 3 bases; nucleotides not matched to a gene: 5. The CDR3 has 15 residues. Germline V gene lookup returns CDR1 KGHSH and CDR2 LQKENI. CDR3 protein: CASSPTGQDNQPQHF. In nucleotides, the CDR3 is TGTGCCAGCTCACCGACAGGGCAAGACAATCAGCCCCAGCATTTT.

This clone was seen just once. V is TRBV5-1 and J is TRBJ2-5; D perhaps matches TRBD2 (6 bases). V lost 4 bases and J 2 bases, leaving 9 bases between the germline ends. The CDR3 is made up of 13 amino acids. Germline V gene sequence: CDR1 SGHRS, CDR2 YFSETQ. CDR3 bases: TGCGCCAGCAGCGGGACTGCACAAGAGACCCAGTACTTC. Translated, it gives CASSGTAQETQYF.

The gene calls are TRBV6-5 and TRBJ2-7; the match to TRBD2 covers 7 bases. CDR3 size: 15 residues. Trimming removed 6 bases from V and 1 base from J; junction bases left unmatched: 9. Germline assignment: CDR1 MNHEY and CDR2 SVGAGI. The CDR3 nucleotides are TGTGCCAGCAGCTATCTAGCGGTGGGGTCCTACGAGCAGTACTTC. Translating it yields CASSYLAVGSYEQYF.

The chain has TRBV19 and TRBJ2-7; 9 bases align to TRBD1. The CDR3 sequence is 14 residues long. Trimming cost V 6 bases and J 4 bases; bases outside gene matches: 7. Germline V gives CDR1 LNHDA, CDR2 SQIVND (reference sequence). CDR3 nucleotides: TGTGCCAGTAGGGAGACAGGGGGAACTTACGAGCAGTACTTC. Translating gives CASRETGGTYEQYF. The full variable domain, completed using reference TRBV19 and TRBJ2-7, is DGGITQSPKYLFRKEGQNVTLSCEQNLNHDAMYWYRQDPGQGLRLIYYSQIVNDFQKGDIAEGYSVSREKKESFPLTVTSAQKNPTAFYLCASRETGGTYEQYFGPGTRLTVT.

The genes are TRBV18 and TRBJ1-5; D remains ambiguous. The CDR3 has 13 residues. Germline V CDR1 and CDR2: KGHSH, LQKENI. Trimming shortened V by 5 bases and J by 2 bases, and 7 bases separated the two germline ends. Here the CDR3 DNA reads TGTGCCAGCTCAGGGCAGGGCAATCAGCCCCAGCATTTT. Its translation is CASSGQGNQPQHF.

The V call is TRBV25-1, the J call TRBJ1-6; 7 bases align to TRBD1. The V gene end was trimmed by 10 bases and the J gene end by 7 bases; junction bases not matched to a gene: 7. CDR3 length equals 13 residues. CDR1 is MGHDK, CDR2 SYGVNS, per germline. For the CDR3, the DNA is TGTGCCACCGCGACAGGGACCAATTCACCCCTCCACTTT. As protein: CATATGTNSPLHF.

This sequence joins TRBV9 and TRBJ1-3; D might be TRBD1 (5 bases). The CDR3 has 16 residues. V was trimmed by 2 bases and J by 2 bases, leaving 14 bases between them. Germline CDR1 reads SGDLS; CDR2 reads YYNGEE. Written as DNA, the CDR3 is TGTGCCAGCAGCGTTGACCTTGACAGAACTGGAAACACCATATATTTT. Residues: CASSVDLDRTGNTIYF.

The chain is built from TRBV6-5 and TRBJ1-1; perhaps TRBD1 as D (6 bases). V lost 7 bases, J lost 3 bases, and 15 bases lay in between. Per germline, CDR1 MNHEY and CDR2 SVGAGI. The CDR3 sequence is 14 residues long. The CDR3 DNA is TGTGCCAGCACCCACGGGGGGCAGTACACTGAAGCTTTCTTT. Translating it yields CASTHGGQYTEAFF.

In DNA, the CDR3 is TGTGCCAGCACTCAACAGGGGGGAACCGAGCAGTACTTC. Amino acids: CASTQQGGTEQYF. The chain recombines TRBV6-5 with TRBJ2-7; 8 bases map to TRBD1. Germline-derived CDR1 and CDR2 are MNHEY and SVGAGI. The CDR3 contains 13 residues. V shed 7 bases and J 6 bases; nucleotides not matched to a gene: 8.

The rearrangement joins TRBV19 to TRBJ1-2; D remains unclear. The germline V and J ends were trimmed by 6 bases and 0 bases, with 14 bases remaining between them. The CDR3 has 15 amino acids. The V gene's germline CDR1 is LNHDA and CDR2 SQIVND (reference sequence). CDR3 amino acids: CASREAVTSNYGYTF. The CDR3 nucleotides read TGTGCCAGTAGGGAGGCGGTCACATCTAACTATGGCTACACCTTC.

This chain uses TRBV6-5 with TRBJ2-5, with a weak D call TRBD1 (5 bases). With 2 bases removed from V and 4 bases from J, the gap between germline ends came to 14 bases. The CDR3 has 15 amino acids. Looked up from germline, CDR1 is MNHEY and CDR2 is SVGAGI. The CDR3 reads CASSYRQNQGETQYF. CDR3 sequence (DNA): TGTGCCAGCAGTTACCGACAGAACCAGGGAGAGACCCAGTACTTC.

The chain links TRBV24-1 to TRBJ2-3; 9 nucleotides match TRBD2. CDR1 and CDR2 from the germline V gene are KGHDR and SFDVKD. CDR3 length equals 12 residues. The trim removed 12 bases at V and 5 bases at J, leaving 5 bases unmatched. The CDR3 DNA is TGTGCCTGCGGGGGGGGTAGAGATACGCAGTATTTT. Its protein product is CACGGGRDTQYF.

A single count supports this clone. The V gene is TRBV19, the J gene TRBJ1-2; 7 bases align to TRBD1. The trim removed 3 bases at V and 2 bases at J, leaving 9 bases unmatched. The CDR3 totals 16 residues. CDR1 is LNHDA, CDR2 SQIVND, per germline (reference sequence). CDR3 sequence: CASSMSRDRGNYGYTF. In DNA, the CDR3 is TGTGCCAGTAGTATGAGCCGGGACAGAGGGAACTATGGCTACACCTTC. The whole variable domain, filled in from reference TRBV19 and TRBJ1-2, reads DGGITQSPKYLFRKEGQNVTLSCEQNLNHDAMYWYRQDPGQGLRLIYYSQIVNDFQKGDIAEGYSVSREKKESFPLTVTSAQKNPTAFYLCASSMSRDRGNYGYTFGSGTRLTVV.

A single count supports this clone. V and J are TRBV5-1 and TRBJ1-1, with 8 bases that match TRBD1. There are 16 residues in the CDR3. The J segment lost 8 bases and the V segment lost 0 bases, leaving 12 bases of the junction unmatched. Germline-derived CDR1 and CDR2 are SGHRS and YFSETQ. CDR3 bases: TGCGCCAGCAGCTTGGTGGGCGGGGGACAGGACGGCGAAGCTTTCTTT. It is translated as CASSLVGGGQDGEAFF.

The genes are TRBV5-1 and TRBJ1-1; no clear D gene. The CDR3 runs 13 residues. The V end was cut by 3 bases, the J end by 0 bases, with 6 bases between. The V gene's germline CDR1 is SGHRS and CDR2 YFSETQ. CDR3 nucleotide sequence: TGCGCCAGCAGCTCGGAGGTGAACACTGAAGCTTTCTTT. As protein: CASSSEVNTEAFF.

The CDR3 reads CASSSSRGGIGYGYTF. The CDR3 bases are TGTGCCAGCAGCTCGTCGAGGGGGGGTATCGGCTATGGCTACACCTTC. The J gene is TRBJ1-2, the V gene TRBV5-8, with D possibly matching TRBD1 (6 bases). The CDR3 covers 16 residues. CDR1 and CDR2 (germline): SGHTS, YDEGEE. The V and J ends lost 3 bases and 4 bases respectively, with 19 bases between them.

The chain uses TRBV6-5 and TRBJ2-5; D perhaps matches TRBD2 (6 bases). The V gene lost 2 bases and the J gene lost 7 bases, with 8 bases spanning the gap. The CDR3 has 12 residues. Germline CDR1 MNHEY, CDR2 SVGAGI. CDR3 DNA sequence: TGTGCCAGCAGTTACCCCGGGGGGACCCAGTACTTC. Translation gives CASSYPGGTQYF.